This T cell receptor (beta chain) originates from a study of blood T cells in healthy people across ages (dated by TCRdb to about 2015). At the level of the whole study: In model experiments, template switching captured roughly one uniquely barcoded TCR beta cDNA molecule for every two T cells. The study measured age-related changes in TCR beta repertoire diversity using deep sequencing normalized with unique cDNA molecular identifiers. The donors were split into four age groups: young (average roughly 15 years), middle-aged (39), aged (approximately 60) and long-lived (82). To avoid experimental bias, donors of different ages were distributed randomly across sequencing lanes. Using the same blood draw, the study looked at two additional independent replicas of 1 million unique cDNA reads for two donors, one aged 18 to 30 and the other aged 80 or older. What the research found in general, with its limitations: A strong correlation was found between observed TCR beta diversity and the percentage of naive T cells measured by flow cytometry. Compared with the aged group, the long-lived group had more naive CD4+ T cells, fewer expanded clones and increased TCR diversity, a pattern suggesting age selection. As age increased, observed TCR beta diversity per million T cells dropped in a roughly linear way, and a significant reduction was already evident by age 40. Conclusive comparison of naive and antigen-experienced compartments was prevented by the profiling of bulk unsorted PBMCs. Total diversity estimates from one million sequenced T cells were considered lower bounds and underestimates. Because the CMV infection status of the donors was unknown, age-related changes in expanded clonotypes may potentially have been confounded.

This clonotype was observed a few times. This clone's antigen is unknown. No base quality information exists; no much larger clone differs at one position. The donors were some 36 Caucasian individuals from Russia, aged roughly 6 to 100 years, who were systemically healthy. Around 9.9 milliliters of peripheral blood were collected from each donor into EDTA-treated Vacutainer tubes. Ficoll-Paque density-gradient centrifugation was used to isolate PBMCs, with at least 6.5 million per sample. Trizol reagent was used to extract total RNA from PBMCs, with at least 6 micrograms per sample. Naive CD45RAhigh/CD27high T cell percentages were measured by flow cytometry on a PBMC aliquot from every donor. The protocol used for the library was 5' RACE. A second about 7 to 12 cycle PCR used a sample-barcoded 5' primer and a J-beta primer mix. Each TCR beta cDNA molecule received a unique molecular identifier from a template-switch 5' adaptor carrying 12 random nucleotides. Each sample yielded at least 2.5 million CDR3-containing paired-end reads. First-strand cDNA synthesis was performed from all RNA using the Mint cDNA synthesis kit, with priming by a TRBC-specific oligonucleotide. Following uracil-DNA glycosylase treatment, all cDNA underwent a first 18-cycle PCR with the universal primers M1SS and BC2_uni_R. The authors' pipeline ran thus. For normalization, 1 million high-quality reads were randomly selected from each sample, with every read carrying a distinct molecular identifier. Instead of being binned into consensus sequences, reads that shared molecular identifiers were thrown out. CDR3 identification, clonotype clustering and error correction used MiTCR with a Q25 quality threshold and the strictest error-elimination algorithm. A nonparametric unseen species model using Euler transformation provided a lower-bound estimate of total TCR beta diversity. The public reads were reanalyzed by TCRdb: fastp trimming at Q25, MiXCR alignment, in-frame beta chains only. Every entry covers one CDR3 protein and lists the most common genes and DNA from its rows. The V and J calls and clone size come from TCRdb's table, not from the authors' own analysis. The sample data list 1.8 million or so distinct CDR3 sequences, and 35% to 50% of these were observed just once. The ten largest clones add up to approximately 22% of the sample.

Material: blood. This sequence originates from a human donor in good health.

The CDR3 is CASSPGTGAAVGYTF. The sequenced DNA: TGTGCCAGCAGTCCCGGGACAGGGGCCGCTGTCGGCTACACCTTC. The chain is made from TRBV27 and TRBJ1-2, and 10 junction bases match TRBD1. The CDR3 covers 15 residues, taking in both the cysteine and the phenylalanine. Solely the CDR3 DNA is kept, with 45 bases framed from the first base. Germline trimming: 5 bases from V, 8 bases from J; junction bases outside gene matches: 11. For CDR1 and CDR2, the germline V gene (reference sequence) lists MNHEY and SMNVEV.